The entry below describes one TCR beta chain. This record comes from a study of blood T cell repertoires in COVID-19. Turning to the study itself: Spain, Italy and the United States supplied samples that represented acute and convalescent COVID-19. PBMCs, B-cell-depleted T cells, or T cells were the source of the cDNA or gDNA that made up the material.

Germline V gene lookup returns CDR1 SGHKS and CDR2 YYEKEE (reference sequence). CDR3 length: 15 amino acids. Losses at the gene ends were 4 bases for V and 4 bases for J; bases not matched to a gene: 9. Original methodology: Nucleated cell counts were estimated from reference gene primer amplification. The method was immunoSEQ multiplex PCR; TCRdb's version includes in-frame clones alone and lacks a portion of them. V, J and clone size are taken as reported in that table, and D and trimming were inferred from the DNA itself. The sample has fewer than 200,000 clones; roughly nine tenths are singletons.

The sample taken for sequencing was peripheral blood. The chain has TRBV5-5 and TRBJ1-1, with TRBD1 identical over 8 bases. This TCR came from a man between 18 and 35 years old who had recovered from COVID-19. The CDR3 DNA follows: TGTGCCAGCAGCCTTAAGTCAGGGGGCGGCACTGAAGCTTTCTTT. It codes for CASSLKSGGGTEAFF.